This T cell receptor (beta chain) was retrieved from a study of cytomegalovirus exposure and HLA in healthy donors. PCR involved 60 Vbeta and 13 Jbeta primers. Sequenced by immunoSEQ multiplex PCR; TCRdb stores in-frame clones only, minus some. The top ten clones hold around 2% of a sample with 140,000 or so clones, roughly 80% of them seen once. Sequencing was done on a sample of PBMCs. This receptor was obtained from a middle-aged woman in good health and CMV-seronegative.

This CDR3 reads CASRSGILSNQPQHF. The CDR3 region has the DNA TGTGCCAGCAGATCCGGGATCCTAAGCAATCAGCCCCAGCATTTT. The genes are TRBV27 and TRBJ1-5; D is undetermined. The CDR3 contains 15 residues. The V end was cut by 6 bases, the J end by 1 base, with 13 bases between. CDR1 is MNHEY, CDR2 SMNVEV, per germline (reference sequence).